This T cell receptor beta chain originates from a study of blood T cell repertoires in COVID-19. This clone occurred once. Germline-derived CDR1 and CDR2 are MDHEN and SYDVKM. V was trimmed by 5 bases and J by 2 bases, leaving 16 bases between them. This CDR3 is 16 amino acids long. TCRdb keeps only in-frame clones here, not all; method: immunoSEQ multiplex PCR. In the table there are around 130,000 clones, approximately 78% of which are singletons. This clonotype was obtained from a woman over 75 with acute or convalescent COVID-19. Specimen: peripheral blood. The J gene is TRBJ2-1, the V gene TRBV28; D is unclear. The CDR3 sequence: CASSPDLVVPYNEQFF. The DNA of the CDR3 is TGTGCCAGCAGTCCAGACTTAGTAGTCCCCTACAATGAGCAGTTCTTC.